The 11 T cell receptor beta chains below all came from one sample that was sequenced in a study of cytomegalovirus exposure and HLA in healthy donors. In the PCR, 60 Vbeta and 13 Jbeta primers were used. Sequenced by immunoSEQ multiplex PCR; TCRdb stores in-frame clones only, minus some. The data hold approximately 110,000 clones, with 70% to 80% observed a single time. The material sequenced was PBMCs. The receptors here all came from a middle-aged man in good health and CMV-seropositive.

This rearrangement joins TRBV11-2 to TRBJ2-7; TRBD1 might be the D (6 bases). Germline CDR1 is SGHAT and CDR2 is FQNNGV. The ends were cut back, 1 base at V and 0 bases at J, with 13 bases in the middle. This CDR3 has 16 residues. CDR3 sequence reads: CASSLARDTYSYEQYF. CDR3 coding DNA: TGTGCCAGCAGCTTAGCAAGGGACACTTACTCCTACGAGCAGTACTTC.

The genes are TRBV5-1 and TRBJ2-1; 10 bases fit TRBD2. J lost 8 bases, V lost 4 bases, and 12 bases had no gene match. Germline loops: CDR1 SGHRS, CDR2 YFSETQ. This CDR3 region has 16 residues. The CDR3 loop reads CASSPNLASGRDEQFF. The CDR3 bases are TGCGCCAGCAGCCCCAACCTGGCTAGCGGGAGAGATGAGCAGTTCTTC.

The CDR3 loop reads CASSSGQGDDTEAFF. In nucleotides, the CDR3 is TGTGCCAGTAGTTCGGGACAGGGGGACGACACTGAAGCTTTCTTT. The chain couples TRBV19 to TRBJ1-1, with 11 nucleotides matching TRBD1. The CDR3 is 15 amino acids. CDR1 is LNHDA and CDR2 is SQIVND in the germline V gene (reference sequence). Unmatched junction bases numbered 5, after V lost 5 bases and J lost 3 bases.

The chain uses TRBV12-5 and TRBJ2-7, with TRBD2 identical over 11 bases. Trimming cost V 0 bases and J 4 bases; bases outside gene matches: 8. The V gene's germline CDR1 is LGHNT and CDR2 FRNRAP. The CDR3 runs 17 residues. CDR3 coding DNA: TGTGCTAGTGGTTTGGTAAAACTCCTAGCGGGAGGATACGAGCAGTACTTC. This translates into CASGLVKLLAGGYEQYF.

V usage is TRBV11-2 and J usage is TRBJ2-7, with TRBD2 matching over 7 bases. V shed 3 bases and J 4 bases; nucleotides not matched to a gene: 3. Germline V CDR1 and CDR2: SGHAT, FQNNGV. The CDR3 covers 13 residues. CDR3 loop: CASSFGGGYEQYF. In DNA, the CDR3 is TGTGCCAGCAGCTTCGGGGGAGGGTACGAGCAGTACTTC.

The rearrangement joins TRBV7-8 to TRBJ1-4; a possible D gene is TRBD1 (6 bases). Germline values: CDR1 SGHVS, CDR2 FQNEAQ. The length of the CDR3 is 14 residues. V lost 1 base to trimming and J lost 6 bases, with 9 bases between them. DNA of the CDR3: TGTGCCAGCAGCTTAGAGACAGGCGATGAAAAACTGTTTTTT. It translates to CASSLETGDEKLFF.

This clone appeared a single time. The gene calls are TRBV5-1 and TRBJ2-1; possibly TRBD2 for D (6 bases). This CDR3 has 17 amino acids. Trimming took 0 bases from V and 2 from J, leaving 15 bases between them. The germline CDR1 and CDR2 sequences are SGHRS and YFSETQ. CDR3 in amino acids: CASSLVRETKTYNEQFF. CDR3 coding DNA: TGCGCCAGCAGCTTGGTTCGGGAGACTAAAACCTACAATGAGCAGTTCTTC.

The V gene is TRBV29-1, the J gene TRBJ2-2, with 7 nucleotides matching TRBD1. CDR3 length equals 14 residues. V lost 1 base and J lost 6; bases outside the gene matches: 5. In germline, CDR1 is SQVTM, CDR2 ANQGSEA. CDR3 sequence: CSVEARQGSGELFF. The CDR3 DNA reads as TGCAGCGTTGAAGCCCGACAGGGTTCCGGGGAGCTGTTTTTT.

The chain employs TRBV5-6 and TRBJ1-1; 7 bases map to TRBD1. CDR3 size: 16 residues. V trimming: 5 bases; J trimming: 2 bases; junction bases outside the gene matches: 12. Looked up from germline, CDR1 is SGHDT and CDR2 is YYEEEE. CDR3 sequence (DNA): TGTGCCAGCAGTCGTTTCGAACAGGGGTATAACACTGAAGCTTTCTTT. Translated, it gives CASSRFEQGYNTEAFF.

The V gene is TRBV7-3, the J gene TRBJ1-6, with no clear D. V was clipped by 0 bases and J by 8 bases, with 8 bases between them. Germline CDR1 is SGHTA and CDR2 is FQGTGA. The CDR3 contains 14 residues. The CDR3 nucleotides are TGTGCCAGCAGCTTAACCTACCGAGATTCACCCCTCCACTTT. Its protein product is CASSLTYRDSPLHF.

Remarks on this clone: The junction does not match germline at one end; this may be a read error. The rearrangement links TRBV7-9 to TRBJ1-2; a weak D match, TRBD1 (5 bases). From germline, CDR1 is SEHNR and CDR2 FQNEAQ (reference sequence). This CDR3 region has 15 residues. CDR3 DNA sequence: TGTTCCAGCACTGGGGCAGGCAGTTCTAACTATGGCTACACCTTC. Its protein product is CSSTGAGSSNYGYTF. Supplemented by reference TRBV7-9 and TRBJ1-2, the full variable domain reads DTGVSQNPRHKITKRGQNVTFRCDPISEHNRLYWYRQTLGQGPEFLTYFQNEAQLEKSRLLSDRFSAERPKGSFSTLEIQRTEQGDSAMYLCSSTGAGSSNYGYTFGSGTRLTVV.